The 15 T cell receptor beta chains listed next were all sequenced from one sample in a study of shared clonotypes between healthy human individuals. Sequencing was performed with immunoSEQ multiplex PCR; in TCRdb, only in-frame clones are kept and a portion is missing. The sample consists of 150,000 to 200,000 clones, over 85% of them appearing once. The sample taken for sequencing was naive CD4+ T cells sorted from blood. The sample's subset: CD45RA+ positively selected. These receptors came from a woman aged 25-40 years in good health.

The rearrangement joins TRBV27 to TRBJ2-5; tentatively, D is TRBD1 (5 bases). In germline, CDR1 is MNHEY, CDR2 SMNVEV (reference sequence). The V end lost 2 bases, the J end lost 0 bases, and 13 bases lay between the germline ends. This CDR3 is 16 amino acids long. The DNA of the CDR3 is TGTGCCAGCAGTTTACGTGGCAGGGTCGACCAAGAGACCCAGTACTTC. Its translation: CASSLRGRVDQETQYF.

CDR3 in amino acids: CASSFMLSSGDPYNEQFF. The CDR3 coding sequence is TGTGCCAGCAGCTTCATGCTGTCTAGCGGGGATCCCTACAATGAGCAGTTCTTC. The V gene is TRBV7-2, the J gene TRBJ2-1; 9 bases match TRBD2. Per the germline V gene, CDR1 is SGHTA and CDR2 is FQGNSA. Trimming cost V 3 bases and J 2 bases; bases outside gene matches: 11. The CDR3 runs to 18 residues. Together with reference TRBV7-2 and TRBJ2-1, the CDR3 gives the full variable domain: GAGVSQSPSNKVTEKGKDVELRCDPISGHTALYWYRQSLGQGLEFLIYFQGNSAPDKSGLPSDRFSAERTGGSVSTLTIQRTQQEDSAVYLCASSFMLSSGDPYNEQFFGPGTRLTVL.

The DNA for the CDR3 is TGCGCCAGCAGGGAACAGGGCGACTATGGCTACACCTTC. Protein sequence: CASREQGDYGYTF. This sequence joins TRBV5-1 and TRBJ1-2, with a weak D call TRBD1 (6 bases). Germline V lookup: CDR1 SGHRS, CDR2 YFSETQ. The CDR3 spans 13 residues. The ends were cut back, 5 bases at V and 3 bases at J, with 11 bases in the middle.

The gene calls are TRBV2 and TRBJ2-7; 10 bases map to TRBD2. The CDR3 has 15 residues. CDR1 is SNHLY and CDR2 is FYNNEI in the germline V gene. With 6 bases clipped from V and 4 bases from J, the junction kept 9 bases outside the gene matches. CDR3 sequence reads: CASSDGASGSYEQYF. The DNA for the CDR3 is TGTGCCAGCAGCGATGGGGCTAGCGGGAGTTACGAGCAGTACTTC.

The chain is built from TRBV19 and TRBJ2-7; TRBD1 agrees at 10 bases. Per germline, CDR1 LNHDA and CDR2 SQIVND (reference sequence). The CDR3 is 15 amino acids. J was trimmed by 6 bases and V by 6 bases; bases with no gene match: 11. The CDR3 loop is CASRLSGTGVSEQYF. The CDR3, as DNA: TGTGCCAGTAGGCTCTCGGGGACAGGGGTTTCCGAGCAGTACTTC. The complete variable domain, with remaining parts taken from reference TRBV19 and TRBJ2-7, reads DGGITQSPKYLFRKEGQNVTLSCEQNLNHDAMYWYRQDPGQGLRLIYYSQIVNDFQKGDIAEGYSVSREKKESFPLTVTSAQKNPTAFYLCASRLSGTGVSEQYFGPGTRLTVT.

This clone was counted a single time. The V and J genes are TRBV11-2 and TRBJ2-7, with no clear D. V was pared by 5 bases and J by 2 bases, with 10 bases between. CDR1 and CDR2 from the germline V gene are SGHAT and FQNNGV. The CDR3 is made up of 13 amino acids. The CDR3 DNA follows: TGTGCCAGCAGCCCCCGTTTGACCTACGAGCAGTACTTC. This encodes CASSPRLTYEQYF.

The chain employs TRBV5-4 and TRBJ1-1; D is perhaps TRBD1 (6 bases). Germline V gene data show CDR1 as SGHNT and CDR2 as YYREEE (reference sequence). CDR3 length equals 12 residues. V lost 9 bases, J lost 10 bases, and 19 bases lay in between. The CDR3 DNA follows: TGTGCCACGAACAAACAGGGTATGTCAGCTTTCTTT. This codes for CATNKQGMSAFF.

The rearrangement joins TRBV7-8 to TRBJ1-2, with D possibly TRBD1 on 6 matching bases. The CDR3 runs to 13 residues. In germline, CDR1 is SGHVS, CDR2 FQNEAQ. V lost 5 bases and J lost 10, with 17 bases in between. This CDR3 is CASSPLGHRNYTF. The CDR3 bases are TGTGCCAGCAGCCCTTTGGGACATAGGAACTACACCTTC.

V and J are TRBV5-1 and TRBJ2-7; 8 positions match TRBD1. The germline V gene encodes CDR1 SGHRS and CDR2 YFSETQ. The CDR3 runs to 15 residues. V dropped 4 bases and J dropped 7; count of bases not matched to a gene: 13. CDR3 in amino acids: CASSETGTGIWEQYF. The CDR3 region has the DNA TGCGCCAGCAGCGAAACCGGGACAGGAATTTGGGAGCAGTACTTC.

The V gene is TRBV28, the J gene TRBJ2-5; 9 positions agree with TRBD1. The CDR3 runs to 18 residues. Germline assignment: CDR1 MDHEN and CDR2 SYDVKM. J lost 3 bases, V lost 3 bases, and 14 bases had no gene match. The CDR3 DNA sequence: TGTGCCAGCAGTTTTTCTGGGCTGACAGGGGGGACGGAAGAGACCCAGTACTTC. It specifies CASSFSGLTGGTEETQYF.

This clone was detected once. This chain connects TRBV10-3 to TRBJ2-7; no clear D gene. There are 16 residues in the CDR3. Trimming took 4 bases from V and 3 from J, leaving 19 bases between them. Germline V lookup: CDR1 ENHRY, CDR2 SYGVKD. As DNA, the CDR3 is TGTGCCATCAGTGGGGGATTGCCAAGCCCCATCTACGAGCAGTACTTC. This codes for CAISGGLPSPIYEQYF.

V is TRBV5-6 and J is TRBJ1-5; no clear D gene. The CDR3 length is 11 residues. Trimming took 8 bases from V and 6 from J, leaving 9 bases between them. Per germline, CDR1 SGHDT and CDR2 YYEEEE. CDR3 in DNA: TGTGCCAGTAGAGCCTTTCAGCCCCAGCATTTT. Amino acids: CASRAFQPQHF. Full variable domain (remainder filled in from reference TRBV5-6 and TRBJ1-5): DAGVTQSPTHLIKTRGQQVTLRCSPKSGHDTVSWYQQALGQGPQFIFQYYEEEERQRGNFPDRFSGHQFPNYSSELNVNALLLGDSALYLCASRAFQPQHFGDGTRLSIL.

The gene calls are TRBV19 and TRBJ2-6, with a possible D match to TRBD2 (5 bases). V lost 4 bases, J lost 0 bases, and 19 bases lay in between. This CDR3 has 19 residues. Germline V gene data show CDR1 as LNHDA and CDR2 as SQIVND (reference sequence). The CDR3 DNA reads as TGTGCCAGTAGTAGAAAGAGCGGCAGCCACAACTCTGGGGCCAACGTCCTGACTTTC. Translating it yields CASSRKSGSHNSGANVLTF.

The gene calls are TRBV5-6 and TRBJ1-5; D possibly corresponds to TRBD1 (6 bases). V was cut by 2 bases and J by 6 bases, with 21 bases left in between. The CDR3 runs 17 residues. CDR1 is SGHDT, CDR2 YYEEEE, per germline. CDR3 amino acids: CASSLRSWGLYGQPQHF. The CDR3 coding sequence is TGTGCCAGCAGCTTAAGGTCGTGGGGGCTGTACGGTCAGCCCCAGCATTTT.

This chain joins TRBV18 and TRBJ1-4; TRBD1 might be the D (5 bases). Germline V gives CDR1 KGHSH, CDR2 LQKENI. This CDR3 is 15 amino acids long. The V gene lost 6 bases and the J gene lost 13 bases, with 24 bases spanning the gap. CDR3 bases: TGTGCCAGCTCGCCTGCCGGGGGGGAGATCCGGCGACTGTTTTTT. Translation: CASSPAGGEIRRLFF.